This passage covers 15 T cell receptor beta chains from one sample sequenced in a study of beta chain features in type 1 diabetes (dated by TCRdb to 2017 to 2018). Library creation used the immunoSEQ multiplex PCR assay. All of the isolated RNA was reverse transcribed with the High Capacity cDNA Reverse Transcription Kit, so expressed TCRB transcripts were sequenced. TCRdb holds this immuneACCESS table with in-frame rearrangements only. Some clones are missing; in checked studies, unresolved V genes explain under half, and the rest has no known cause. Counted in this sample were fewer than 500,000 clones; about 15% of them appeared once. 0.03% to 0.04% of the sample comes from the top ten. The specimen sequenced was naive CD4+ T cells from blood. The cell subset or site label, read with the paper, signifies: true naive CD4+ T cells. These TCRs come from a man in his thirties or forties in good health.

The chain links TRBV9 to TRBJ2-2; D is ambiguous. Looked up from germline, CDR1 is SGDLS and CDR2 is YYNGEE. V lost 4 bases to trimming and J lost 7 bases, with 23 bases between them. CDR3 length: 17 residues. CDR3 residues: CASSPSPAERTGGELFF. DNA for the CDR3: TGTGCCAGCAGCCCATCCCCCGCGGAAAGGACGGGCGGGGAGCTGTTTTTT.

The chain combines TRBV11-3 with TRBJ2-4; TRBD2 matches 7 bases. The CDR3 covers 15 residues. Germline V CDR1 and CDR2: SGHNT, YENEEA. V gave up 5 bases and J gave up 9 bases; unmatched junction bases: 13. The DNA of the CDR3 is TGTGCCAGCAGCCCAAGGACTAGGAACTCTCCCATTCAGTACTTC. Protein: CASSPRTRNSPIQYF.

This clone was counted only a few times. This rearrangement joins TRBV7-9 to TRBJ2-1; D might be TRBD1 (6 bases). Per the germline V gene, CDR1 is SEHNR and CDR2 is FQNEAQ (reference sequence). V shed 4 bases and J shed 0 bases, with 10 bases lying between them. The CDR3 runs 15 residues. The CDR3 DNA reads TGTGCCAGCAGCTCCCAGGGGAGCTCCTACAATGAGCAGTTCTTC. Amino acids: CASSSQGSSYNEQFF.

This clone was seen a handful of times. This chain joins TRBV10-3 and TRBJ2-5; 7 bases fit TRBD1. V lost 6 bases to trimming and J lost 2 bases; unmatched junction nucleotides: 3. Germline V gene lookup returns CDR1 ENHRY and CDR2 SYGVKD. The CDR3 length is 13 residues. CDR3 sequence: CAISPTGQETQYF. CDR3 in DNA: TGTGCCATCAGCCCGACAGGGCAAGAGACCCAGTACTTC.

This clone was counted a few times. J is TRBJ2-3 and V is TRBV4-3; 8 positions agree with TRBD2. The V and J ends lost 0 bases and 6 bases, in that order; junction bases with no gene match: 11. Looked up from germline, CDR1 is LGHNA and CDR2 is YSLEER. The CDR3 covers 17 residues. The CDR3, as DNA: TGCGCCAGCAGCCAAGATTGGATCGGGGGGGCCGGGGATACGCAGTATTTT. It codes for CASSQDWIGGAGDTQYF.

To note about this clone: Other DNA sequences within the sample encode an identical CDR3. The CDR3 reads CSASQAGEQYF. In nucleotides, the CDR3 is TGCAGTGCTAGCCAGGCGGGGGAGCAGTACTTC. This chain connects TRBV20-1 to TRBJ2-7; perhaps TRBD2 as D (6 bases). V gave up 3 bases and J gave up 7 bases, with 10 bases separating them. This CDR3 is built from 11 residues. Germline CDR1 DFQATT, CDR2 SNEGSKA (reference sequence).

This sequence joins TRBV7-2 and TRBJ2-3; 8 bases match TRBD2. With V trimmed by 1 base and J by 2 bases, 5 bases remained unmatched. Per germline, CDR1 SGHTA and CDR2 FQGNSA. This CDR3 contains 16 residues. CDR3 protein: CASSLGGSGVTDTQYF. DNA of the CDR3: TGTGCCAGCAGCTTAGGCGGTAGCGGGGTCACAGATACGCAGTATTTT.

This clone was counted only a few times. The chain couples TRBV7-2 to TRBJ2-1, with 13 positions matching TRBD2. Germline CDR1 SGHTA, CDR2 FQGNSA. CDR3 size: 19 residues. V trimming: 4 bases; J trimming: 0 bases; junction bases outside the gene matches: 9. The DNA for the CDR3 is TGTGCCAGCAGCTCGGGACTAGCGGGATTCTTGAGCTCCTACAATGAGCAGTTCTTC. Translation gives CASSSGLAGFLSSYNEQFF.

The CDR3 DNA is TGTGCCAGCAGTCCCACGGATGTAGAGCAGTACTTC. Protein: CASSPTDVEQYF. The chain employs TRBV6-1 and TRBJ2-7; D ambiguous. V was pared by 5 bases and J by 7 bases, with 12 bases between. The V gene's germline CDR1 is MNHNS and CDR2 SASEGT. The CDR3 is made up of 12 amino acids.

In its sample, this clone was seen a few times. Here the CDR3 DNA reads TGTGCCAGCAGTCCGCTGTCTAGCGCCGCCGGGGAGCTGTTTTTT. This encodes CASSPLSSAAGELFF. The V call is TRBV6-1, the J call TRBJ2-2; the D gene is possibly TRBD2 (6 bases). Per germline, CDR1 MNHNS and CDR2 SASEGT. The CDR3 spans 15 residues. Trimming removed 5 bases at V and 6 bases at J, with 16 bases between.

V gene TRBV6-6 combines with J gene TRBJ2-3, with a tentative D call TRBD2 (7 bases). This CDR3 spans 14 amino acids. Trimming removed 6 bases from V and 4 bases from J, with 14 bases in between. Looked up from germline, CDR1 is MNHNY and CDR2 is SVGAGI (reference sequence). Written as DNA, the CDR3 is TGTGCCAGCAGACCATCGGGGGGCGCAGATACGCAGTATTTT. It encodes CASRPSGGADTQYF.

This clone has just a few counts. The chain joins TRBV29-1 to TRBJ2-1; D ambiguous. The germline CDR1 and CDR2 sequences are SQVTM and ANQGSEA. V lost 4 bases to trimming and J lost 10 bases, with 8 bases between them. The length of the CDR3 is 10 residues. The chain's CDR3 is CSVAVVEQFF. In DNA, the CDR3 is TGCAGCGTTGCTGTTGTCGAGCAGTTCTTC.

CDR3 sequence: CSVVSPHRGDYGYTF. The CDR3 coding sequence is TGCAGCGTTGTTTCCCCTCACAGGGGGGACTATGGCTACACCTTC. J is TRBJ1-2 and V is TRBV29-1; TRBD1 agrees at 8 bases. Germline-derived CDR1 and CDR2 are SQVTM and ANQGSEA. There are 15 residues in the CDR3. The V segment lost 4 bases and the J segment 3 bases; nucleotides outside the gene matches: 10.

The V call is TRBV9, the J call TRBJ1-1; D uncertain. The germline gives CDR1 SGDLS, CDR2 YYNGEE. The CDR3 spans 14 residues. V gave up 0 bases and J gave up 5 bases, with 11 bases separating them. The CDR3 here is CASSVGGWATEAFF. CDR3 sequence (DNA): TGTGCCAGCAGCGTAGGGGGATGGGCGACTGAAGCTTTCTTT.

This clone was detected a few times. This chain joins TRBV25-1 and TRBJ2-5; D is possibly TRBD2 (8 bases). CDR3 length equals 18 residues. The V end was cut by 3 bases, the J end by 2 bases, with 22 bases between. Germline V gene sequence: CDR1 MGHDK, CDR2 SYGVNS. CDR3 protein: CASSDQRESGGIQETQYF. The CDR3, as DNA: TGTGCCAGCAGTGATCAGCGGGAGTCAGGGGGGATACAAGAGACCCAGTACTTC.